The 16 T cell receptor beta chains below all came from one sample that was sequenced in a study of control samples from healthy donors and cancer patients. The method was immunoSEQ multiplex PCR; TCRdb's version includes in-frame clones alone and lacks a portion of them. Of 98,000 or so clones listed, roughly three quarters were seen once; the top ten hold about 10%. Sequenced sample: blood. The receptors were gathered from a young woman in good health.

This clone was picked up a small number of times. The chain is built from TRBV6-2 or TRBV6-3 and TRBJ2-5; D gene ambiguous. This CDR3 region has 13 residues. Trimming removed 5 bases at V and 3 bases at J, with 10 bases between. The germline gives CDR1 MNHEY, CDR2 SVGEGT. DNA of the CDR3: TGTGCCAGCAGTACCCAAGTCGAAGAGACCCAGTACTTC. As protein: CASSTQVEETQYF.

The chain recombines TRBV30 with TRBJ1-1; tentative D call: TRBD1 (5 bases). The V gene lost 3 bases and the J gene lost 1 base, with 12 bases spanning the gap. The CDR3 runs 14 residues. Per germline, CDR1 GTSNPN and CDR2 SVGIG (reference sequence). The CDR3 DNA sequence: TGTGCCTGGAGGCTGCTGAGGGGGAACACTGAAGCTTTCTTT. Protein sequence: CAWRLLRGNTEAFF. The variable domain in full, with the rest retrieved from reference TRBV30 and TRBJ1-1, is SQTIHQWPATLVQPVGSPLSLECTVEGTSNPNLYWYRQAAGRGLQLLFYSVGIGQISSEVPQNLSASRPQDRQFILSSKKLLLSDSGFYLCAWRLLRGNTEAFFGQGTRLTVV.

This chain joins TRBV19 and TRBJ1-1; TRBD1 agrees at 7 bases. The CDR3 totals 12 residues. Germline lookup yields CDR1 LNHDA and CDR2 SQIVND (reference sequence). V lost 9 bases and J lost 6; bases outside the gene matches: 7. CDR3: CASGDRAPEAFF. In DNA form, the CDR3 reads TGTGCCAGCGGTGACAGGGCCCCTGAAGCTTTCTTT.

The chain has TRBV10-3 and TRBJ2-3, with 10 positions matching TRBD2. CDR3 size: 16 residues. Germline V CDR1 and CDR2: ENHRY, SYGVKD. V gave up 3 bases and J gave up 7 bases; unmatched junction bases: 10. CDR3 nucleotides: TGTGCCATCAGTGATTTTAAACTAGCGGGGCTGAATACGCAGTATTTT. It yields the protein CAISDFKLAGLNTQYF.

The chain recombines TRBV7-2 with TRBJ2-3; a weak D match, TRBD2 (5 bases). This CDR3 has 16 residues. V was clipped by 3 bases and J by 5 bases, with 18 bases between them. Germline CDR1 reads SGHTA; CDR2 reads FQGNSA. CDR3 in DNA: TGTGCCAGCAGCTTGTCAGCGGCCGGAACCGGAGATACGCAGTATTTT. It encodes CASSLSAAGTGDTQYF.

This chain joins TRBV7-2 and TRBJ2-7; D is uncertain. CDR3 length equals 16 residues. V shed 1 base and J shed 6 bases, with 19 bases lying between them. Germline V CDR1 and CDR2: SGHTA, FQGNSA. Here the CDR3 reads CASSLDRTKSFSEQYF. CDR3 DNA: TGTGCCAGCAGCTTAGACAGAACAAAATCCTTTTCCGAGCAGTACTTC.

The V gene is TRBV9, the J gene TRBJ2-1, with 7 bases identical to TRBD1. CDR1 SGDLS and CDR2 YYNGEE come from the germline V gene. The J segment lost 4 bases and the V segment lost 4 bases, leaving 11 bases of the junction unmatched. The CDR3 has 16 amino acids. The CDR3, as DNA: TGTGCCAGCAGCTCCGCAATAGCAGGGGGATACAATGAGCAGTTCTTC. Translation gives CASSSAIAGGYNEQFF.

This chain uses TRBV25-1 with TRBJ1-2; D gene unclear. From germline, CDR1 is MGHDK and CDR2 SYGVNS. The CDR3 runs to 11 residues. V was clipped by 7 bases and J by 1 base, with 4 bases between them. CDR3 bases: TGTGCCAGCACCGGTAACTATGGCTACACCTTC. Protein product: CASTGNYGYTF.

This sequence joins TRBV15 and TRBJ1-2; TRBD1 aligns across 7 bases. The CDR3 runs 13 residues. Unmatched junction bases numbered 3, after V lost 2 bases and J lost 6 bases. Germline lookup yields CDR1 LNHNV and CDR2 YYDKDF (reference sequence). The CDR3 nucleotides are TGTGCCACCAGCAGACGTACAGGGGATGGCTACACCTTC. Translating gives CATSRRTGDGYTF.

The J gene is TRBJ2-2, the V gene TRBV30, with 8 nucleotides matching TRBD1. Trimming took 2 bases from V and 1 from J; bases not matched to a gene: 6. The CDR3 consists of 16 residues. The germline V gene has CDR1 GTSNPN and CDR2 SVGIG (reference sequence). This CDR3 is CAWSPLDRVNTGELFF. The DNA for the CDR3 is TGTGCCTGGAGTCCACTGGACAGGGTGAACACCGGGGAGCTGTTTTTT. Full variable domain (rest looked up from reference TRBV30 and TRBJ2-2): SQTIHQWPATLVQPVGSPLSLECTVEGTSNPNLYWYRQAAGRGLQLLFYSVGIGQISSEVPQNLSASRPQDRQFILSSKKLLLSDSGFYLCAWSPLDRVNTGELFFGEGSRLTVL.

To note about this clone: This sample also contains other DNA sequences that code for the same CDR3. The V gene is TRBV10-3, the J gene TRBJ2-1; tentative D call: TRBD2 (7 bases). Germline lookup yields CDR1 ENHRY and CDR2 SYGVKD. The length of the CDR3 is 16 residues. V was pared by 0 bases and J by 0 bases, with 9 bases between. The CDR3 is CAISESGGASYNEQFF. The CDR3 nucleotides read TGTGCCATCAGTGAGTCGGGGGGGGCCTCCTACAATGAGCAGTTCTTC.

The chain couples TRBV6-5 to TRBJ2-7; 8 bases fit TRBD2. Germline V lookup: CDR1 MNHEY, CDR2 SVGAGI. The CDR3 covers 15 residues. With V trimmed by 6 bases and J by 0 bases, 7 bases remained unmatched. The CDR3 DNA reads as TGTGCCAGCAGACCCAGAGCGGGGGCCTCCTACGAGCAGTACTTC. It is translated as CASRPRAGASYEQYF.

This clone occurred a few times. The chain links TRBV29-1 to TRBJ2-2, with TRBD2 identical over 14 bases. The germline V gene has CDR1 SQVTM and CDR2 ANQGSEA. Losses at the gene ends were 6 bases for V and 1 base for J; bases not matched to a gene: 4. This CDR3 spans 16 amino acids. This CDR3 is CSVGTSGGLNTGELFF. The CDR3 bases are TGCAGCGTCGGGACTAGCGGGGGTCTGAACACCGGGGAGCTGTTTTTT.

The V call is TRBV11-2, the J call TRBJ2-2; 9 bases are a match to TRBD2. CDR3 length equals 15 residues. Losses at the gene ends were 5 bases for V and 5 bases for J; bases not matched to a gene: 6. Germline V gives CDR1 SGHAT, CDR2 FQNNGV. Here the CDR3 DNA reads TGTGCCAGCAGCCTCCTGGCGGGGGGGACCGGGGAGCTGTTTTTT. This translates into CASSLLAGGTGELFF.

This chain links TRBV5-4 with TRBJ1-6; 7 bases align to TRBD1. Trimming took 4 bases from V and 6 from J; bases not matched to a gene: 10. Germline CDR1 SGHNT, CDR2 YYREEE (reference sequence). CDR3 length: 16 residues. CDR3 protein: CASSRQGGYRNSPLHF. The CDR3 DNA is TGTGCCAGCAGCCGACAGGGTGGATATCGTAATTCACCCCTCCACTTT.

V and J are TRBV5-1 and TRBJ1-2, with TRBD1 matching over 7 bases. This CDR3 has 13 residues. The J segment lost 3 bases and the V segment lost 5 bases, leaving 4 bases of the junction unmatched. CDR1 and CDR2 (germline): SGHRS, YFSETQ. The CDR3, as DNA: TGCGCCAGCAGGTCCGGGACAGACTATGGCTACACCTTC. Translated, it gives CASRSGTDYGYTF.